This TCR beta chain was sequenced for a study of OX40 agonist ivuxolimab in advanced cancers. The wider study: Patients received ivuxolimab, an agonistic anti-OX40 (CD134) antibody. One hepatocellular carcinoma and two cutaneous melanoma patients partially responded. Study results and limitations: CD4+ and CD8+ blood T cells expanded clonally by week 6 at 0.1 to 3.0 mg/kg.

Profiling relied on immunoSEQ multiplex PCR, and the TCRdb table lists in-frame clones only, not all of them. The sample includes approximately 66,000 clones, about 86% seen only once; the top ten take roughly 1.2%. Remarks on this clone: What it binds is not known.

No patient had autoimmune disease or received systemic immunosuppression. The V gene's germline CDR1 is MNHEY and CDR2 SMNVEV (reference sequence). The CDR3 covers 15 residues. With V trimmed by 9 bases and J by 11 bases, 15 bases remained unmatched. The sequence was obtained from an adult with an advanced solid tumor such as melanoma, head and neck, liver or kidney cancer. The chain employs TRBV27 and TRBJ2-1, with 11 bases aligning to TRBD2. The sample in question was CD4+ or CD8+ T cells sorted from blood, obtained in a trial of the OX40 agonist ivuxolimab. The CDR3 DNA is TGTGCCAGTAAAGCTAGCGGGGGGTATCCGAGACAGCAGTTCTTC. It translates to CASKASGGYPRQQFF.